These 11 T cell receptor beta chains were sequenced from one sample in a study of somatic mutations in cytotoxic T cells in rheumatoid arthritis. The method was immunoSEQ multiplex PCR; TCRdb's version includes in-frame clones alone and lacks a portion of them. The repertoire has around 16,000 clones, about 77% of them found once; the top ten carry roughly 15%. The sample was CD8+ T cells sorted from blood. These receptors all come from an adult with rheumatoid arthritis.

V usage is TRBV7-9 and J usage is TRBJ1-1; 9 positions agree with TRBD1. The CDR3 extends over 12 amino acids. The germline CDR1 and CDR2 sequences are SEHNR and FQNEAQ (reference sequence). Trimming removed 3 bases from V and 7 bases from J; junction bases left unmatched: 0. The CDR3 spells CASSLGQGEAFF. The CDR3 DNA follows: TGTGCCAGCAGCTTGGGACAGGGTGAAGCTTTCTTT.

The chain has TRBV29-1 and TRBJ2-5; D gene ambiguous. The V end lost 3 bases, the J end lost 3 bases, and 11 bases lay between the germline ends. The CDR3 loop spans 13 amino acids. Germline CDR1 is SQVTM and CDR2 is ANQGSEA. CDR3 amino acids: CSVDVVTKETQYF. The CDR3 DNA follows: TGCAGCGTTGATGTTGTGACAAAAGAGACCCAGTACTTC.

CDR3 sequence: CASSFHPAARNYGYTF. In DNA, the CDR3 is TGTGCCAGCAGTTTCCACCCGGCAGCTCGTAACTATGGCTACACCTTC. The gene calls are TRBV27 and TRBJ1-2; D uncertain. The germline V gene encodes CDR1 MNHEY and CDR2 SMNVEV (reference sequence). This CDR3 comprises 16 residues. Trimming took off 3 bases at V and 1 base at J, with 15 bases between the two ends.

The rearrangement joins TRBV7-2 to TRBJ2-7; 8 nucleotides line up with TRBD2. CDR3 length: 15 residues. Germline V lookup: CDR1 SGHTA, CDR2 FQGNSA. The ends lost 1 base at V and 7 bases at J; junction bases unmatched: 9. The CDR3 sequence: CASSLVGSGVREQYF. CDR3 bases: TGTGCCAGCAGCTTAGTAGGTAGCGGGGTGAGGGAGCAGTACTTC.

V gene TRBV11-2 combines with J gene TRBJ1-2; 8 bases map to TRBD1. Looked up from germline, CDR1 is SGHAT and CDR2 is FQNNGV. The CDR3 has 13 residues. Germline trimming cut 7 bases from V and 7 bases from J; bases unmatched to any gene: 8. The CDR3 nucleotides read TGTGCCAGCACGGACAGGGCATTGGGTGGCTACACCTTC. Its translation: CASTDRALGGYTF.

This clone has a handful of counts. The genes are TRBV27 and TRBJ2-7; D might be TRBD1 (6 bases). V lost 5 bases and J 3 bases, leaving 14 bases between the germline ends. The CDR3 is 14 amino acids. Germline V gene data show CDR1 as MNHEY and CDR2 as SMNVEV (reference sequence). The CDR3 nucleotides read TGTGCCAGCAGTCACCGGGACATCCTCTACGAGCAGTACTTC. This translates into CASSHRDILYEQYF.

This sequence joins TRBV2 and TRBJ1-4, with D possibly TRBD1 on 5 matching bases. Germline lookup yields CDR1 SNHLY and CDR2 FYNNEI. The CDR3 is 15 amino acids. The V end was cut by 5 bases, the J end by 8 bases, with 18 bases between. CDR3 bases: TGTGCCAGCAGTCCAAGCGGGAGGGGAGGGGAAAAACTGTTTTTT. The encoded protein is CASSPSGRGGEKLFF.

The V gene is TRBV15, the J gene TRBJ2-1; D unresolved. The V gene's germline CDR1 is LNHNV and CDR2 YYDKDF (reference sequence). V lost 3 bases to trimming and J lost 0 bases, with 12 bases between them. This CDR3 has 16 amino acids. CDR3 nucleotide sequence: TGTGCCACCAGCAGCGCCCCCACGAGCTCCTACAATGAGCAGTTCTTC. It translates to CATSSAPTSSYNEQFF. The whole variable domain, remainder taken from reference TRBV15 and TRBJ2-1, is DAMVIQNPRYQVTQFGKPVTLSCSQTLNHNVMYWYQQKSSQAPKLLFHYYDKDFNNEADTPDNFQSRRPNTSFCFLDIRSPGLGDTAMYLCATSSAPTSSYNEQFFGPGTRLTVL.

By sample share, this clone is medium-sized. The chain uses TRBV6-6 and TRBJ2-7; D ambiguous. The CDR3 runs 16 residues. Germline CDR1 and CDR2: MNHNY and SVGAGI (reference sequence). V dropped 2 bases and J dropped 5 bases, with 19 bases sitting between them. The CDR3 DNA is TGTGCCAGCAGTTACCTAGGACGGATGAGTATGAACGAGCAGTACTTC. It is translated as CASSYLGRMSMNEQYF.

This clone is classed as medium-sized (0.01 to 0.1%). CDR3 sequence reads: CASSPGGGTEAFF. CDR3 nucleotides: TGTGCCAGCAGTCCCGGGGGGGGCACTGAAGCTTTCTTT. This sequence joins TRBV6-5 and TRBJ1-1; perhaps TRBD1 as D (5 bases). In germline, CDR1 is MNHEY, CDR2 SVGAGI. This CDR3 has 13 amino acids. Deletions cut 5 bases from V and 4 bases from J, with 11 bases between.

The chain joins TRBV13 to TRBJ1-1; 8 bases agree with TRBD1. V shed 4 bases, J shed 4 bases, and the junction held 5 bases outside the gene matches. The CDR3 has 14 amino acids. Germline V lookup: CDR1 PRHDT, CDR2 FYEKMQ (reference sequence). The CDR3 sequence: CASSSRGRATEAFF. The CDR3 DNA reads TGTGCCAGCAGCTCCAGGGGGCGGGCCACTGAAGCTTTCTTT.